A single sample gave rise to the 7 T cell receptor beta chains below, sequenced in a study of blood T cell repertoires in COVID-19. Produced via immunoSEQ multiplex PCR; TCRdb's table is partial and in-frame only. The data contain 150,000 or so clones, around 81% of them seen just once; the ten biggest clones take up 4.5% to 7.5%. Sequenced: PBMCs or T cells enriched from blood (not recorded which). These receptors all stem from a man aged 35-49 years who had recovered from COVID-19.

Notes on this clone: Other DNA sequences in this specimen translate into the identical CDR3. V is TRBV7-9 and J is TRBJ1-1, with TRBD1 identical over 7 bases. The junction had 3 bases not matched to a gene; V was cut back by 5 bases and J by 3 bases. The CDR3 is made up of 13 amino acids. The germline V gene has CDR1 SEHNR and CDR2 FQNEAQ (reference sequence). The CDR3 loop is CASSRQGYTEAFF. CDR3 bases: TGTGCCAGCAGCCGACAGGGATACACTGAAGCTTTCTTT. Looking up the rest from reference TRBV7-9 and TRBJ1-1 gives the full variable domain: DTGVSQNPRHKITKRGQNVTFRCDPISEHNRLYWYRQTLGQGPEFLTYFQNEAQLEKSRLLSDRFSAERPKGSFSTLEIQRTEQGDSAMYLCASSRQGYTEAFFGQGTRLTVV.

Written as DNA, the CDR3 is TGTGCCAGCAGCTCGGGACAGTCCGCTAATTCACCCCTCCACTTT. Translation gives CASSSGQSANSPLHF. The chain couples TRBV5-6 to TRBJ1-6; 7 positions match TRBD1. The CDR3 length is 15 residues. Trimming removed 3 bases from V and 6 bases from J; junction bases left unmatched: 6. The germline V gene has CDR1 SGHDT and CDR2 YYEEEE.

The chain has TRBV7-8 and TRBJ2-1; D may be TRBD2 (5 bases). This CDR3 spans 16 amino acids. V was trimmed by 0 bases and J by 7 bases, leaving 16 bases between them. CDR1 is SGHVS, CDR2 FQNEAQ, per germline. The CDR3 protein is CASSLAMTTVGNEQFF. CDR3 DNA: TGTGCCAGCAGCTTAGCGATGACTACCGTCGGGAATGAGCAGTTCTTC.

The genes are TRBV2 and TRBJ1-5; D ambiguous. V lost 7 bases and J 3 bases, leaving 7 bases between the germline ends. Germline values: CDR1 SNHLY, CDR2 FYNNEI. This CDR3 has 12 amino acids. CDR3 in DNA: TGTGCCAGCACCCGGGACAATCAGCCCCAGCATTTT. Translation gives CASTRDNQPQHF.

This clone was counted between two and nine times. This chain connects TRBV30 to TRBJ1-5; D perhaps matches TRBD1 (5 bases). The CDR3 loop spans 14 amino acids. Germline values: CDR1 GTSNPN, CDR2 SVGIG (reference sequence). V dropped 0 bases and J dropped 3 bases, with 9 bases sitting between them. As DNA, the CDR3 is TGTGCCTGGAGTGTACTCAGGGACAATCAGCCCCAGCATTTT. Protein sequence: CAWSVLRDNQPQHF.

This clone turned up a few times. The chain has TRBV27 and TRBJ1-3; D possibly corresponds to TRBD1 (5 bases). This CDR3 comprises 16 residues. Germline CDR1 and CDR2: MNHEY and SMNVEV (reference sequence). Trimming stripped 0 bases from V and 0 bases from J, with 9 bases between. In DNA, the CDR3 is TGTGCCAGCAGTTTATCGGCAGGGCTCTCTGGAAACACCATATATTTT. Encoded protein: CASSLSAGLSGNTIYF.

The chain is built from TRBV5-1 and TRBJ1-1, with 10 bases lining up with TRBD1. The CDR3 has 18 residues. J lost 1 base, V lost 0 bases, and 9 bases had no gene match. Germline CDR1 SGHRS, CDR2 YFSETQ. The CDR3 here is CASSLVRTGGLGNTEAFF. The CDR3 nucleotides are TGCGCCAGCAGCTTGGTCAGGACAGGGGGATTGGGGAACACTGAAGCTTTCTTT.